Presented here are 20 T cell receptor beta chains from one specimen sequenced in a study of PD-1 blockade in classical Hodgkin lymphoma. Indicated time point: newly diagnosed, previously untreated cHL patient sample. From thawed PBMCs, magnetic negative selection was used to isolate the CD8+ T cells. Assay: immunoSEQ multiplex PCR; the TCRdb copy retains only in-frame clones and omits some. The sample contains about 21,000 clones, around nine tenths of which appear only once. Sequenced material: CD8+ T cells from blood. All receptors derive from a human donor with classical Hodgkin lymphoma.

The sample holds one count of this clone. The CDR3 DNA reads TGTGCCAGCACCGAACCCGGACCAGACAGCCTCTATGGCTACACCTTC. Translating gives CASTEPGPDSLYGYTF. The chain links TRBV2 to TRBJ1-2; D might be TRBD1 (5 bases). The CDR3 consists of 16 residues. Germline CDR1 and CDR2: SNHLY and FYNNEI. V lost 7 bases and J 4 bases, leaving 22 bases between the germline ends. Looking up the rest from reference TRBV2 and TRBJ1-2 gives the full variable domain: EPEVTQTPSHQVTQMGQEVILRCVPISNHLYFYWYRQILGQKVEFLVSFYNNEISEKSEIFDDQFSVERPDGSNFTLKIRSTKLEDSAMYFCASTEPGPDSLYGYTFGSGTRLTVV.

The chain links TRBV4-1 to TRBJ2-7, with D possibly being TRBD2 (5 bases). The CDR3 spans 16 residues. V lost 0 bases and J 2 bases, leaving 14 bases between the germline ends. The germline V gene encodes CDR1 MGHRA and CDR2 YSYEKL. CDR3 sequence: CASSQEGGRLTYEQYF. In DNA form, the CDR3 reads TGCGCCAGCAGCCAAGAAGGAGGACGGCTAACCTACGAGCAGTACTTC.

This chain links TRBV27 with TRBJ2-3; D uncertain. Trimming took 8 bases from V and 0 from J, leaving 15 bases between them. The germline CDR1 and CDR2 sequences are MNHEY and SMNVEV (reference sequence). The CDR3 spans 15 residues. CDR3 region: CASSMFVTSTDTQYF. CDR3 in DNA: TGTGCCAGCTCAATGTTTGTTACTAGCACAGATACGCAGTATTTT.

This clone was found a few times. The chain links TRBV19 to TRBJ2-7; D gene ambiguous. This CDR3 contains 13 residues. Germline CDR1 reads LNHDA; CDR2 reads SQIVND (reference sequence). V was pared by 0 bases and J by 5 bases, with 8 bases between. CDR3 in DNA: TGTGCCAGTAGTATAGAAGGAGTTGACGAGCAGTACTTC. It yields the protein CASSIEGVDEQYF.

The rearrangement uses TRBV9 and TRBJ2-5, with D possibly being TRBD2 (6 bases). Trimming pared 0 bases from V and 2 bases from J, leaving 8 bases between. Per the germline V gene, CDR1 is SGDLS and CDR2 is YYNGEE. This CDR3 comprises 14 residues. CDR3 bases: TGTGCCAGCAGCGTAGAAAGCGGGCAAGAGACCCAGTACTTC. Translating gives CASSVESGQETQYF.

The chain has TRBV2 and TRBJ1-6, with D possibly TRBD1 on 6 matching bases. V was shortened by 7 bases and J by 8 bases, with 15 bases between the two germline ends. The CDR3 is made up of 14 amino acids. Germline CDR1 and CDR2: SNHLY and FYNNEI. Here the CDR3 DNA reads TGTGCCAGCAATAGGGGGGGGGCAGATTCACCCCTCCACTTT. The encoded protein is CASNRGGADSPLHF.

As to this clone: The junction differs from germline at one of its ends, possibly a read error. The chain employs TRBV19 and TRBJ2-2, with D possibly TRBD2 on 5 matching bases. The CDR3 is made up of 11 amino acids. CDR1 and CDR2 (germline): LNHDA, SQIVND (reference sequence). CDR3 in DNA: TGTGCCAGTAGTAAACACCGGGGAGCTGTTTTT. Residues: CASSKHRGAVF.

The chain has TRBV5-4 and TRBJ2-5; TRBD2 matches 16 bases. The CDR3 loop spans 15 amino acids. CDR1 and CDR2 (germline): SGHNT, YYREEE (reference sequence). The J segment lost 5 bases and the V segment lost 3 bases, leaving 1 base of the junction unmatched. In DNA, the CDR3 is TGTGCCAGCAGCTCGGGACTAGCGGGAGGGGAGACCCAGTACTTC. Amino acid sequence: CASSSGLAGGETQYF.

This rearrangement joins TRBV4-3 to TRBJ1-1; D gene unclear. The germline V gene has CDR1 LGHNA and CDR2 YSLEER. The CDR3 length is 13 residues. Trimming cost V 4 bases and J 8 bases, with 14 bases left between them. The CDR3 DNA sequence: TGCGCCAGCAGCCCTTCCCGGGGAGGAGAAGCTTTCTTT. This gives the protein CASSPSRGGEAFF.

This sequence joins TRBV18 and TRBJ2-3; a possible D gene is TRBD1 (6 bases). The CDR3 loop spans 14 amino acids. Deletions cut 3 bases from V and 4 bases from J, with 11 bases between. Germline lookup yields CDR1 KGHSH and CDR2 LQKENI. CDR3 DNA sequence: TGTGCCAGCTCACCCCCCGCAGGGGCAGATACGCAGTATTTT. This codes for CASSPPAGADTQYF.

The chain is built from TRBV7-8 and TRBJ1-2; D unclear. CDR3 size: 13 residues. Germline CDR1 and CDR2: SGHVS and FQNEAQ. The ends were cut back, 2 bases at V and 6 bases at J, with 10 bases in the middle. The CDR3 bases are TGTGCCAGCAGCTTAAACCGACCACATGGCTACACCTTC. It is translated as CASSLNRPHGYTF.

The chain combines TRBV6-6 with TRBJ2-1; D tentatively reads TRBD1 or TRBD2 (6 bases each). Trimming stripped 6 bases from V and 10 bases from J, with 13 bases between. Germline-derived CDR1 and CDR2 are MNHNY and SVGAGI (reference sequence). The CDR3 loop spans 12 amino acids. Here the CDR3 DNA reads TGTGCCAGCAGCCATAGAGGGGGGGAGCAGTTCTTC. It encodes CASSHRGGEQFF.

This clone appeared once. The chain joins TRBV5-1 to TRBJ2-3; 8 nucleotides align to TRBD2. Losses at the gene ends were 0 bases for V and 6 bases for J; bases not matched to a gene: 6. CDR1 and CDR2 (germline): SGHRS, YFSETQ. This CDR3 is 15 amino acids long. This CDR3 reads CASSLEFGGRDTQYF. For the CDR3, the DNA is TGCGCCAGCAGCTTGGAGTTTGGCGGGAGGGATACGCAGTATTTT.

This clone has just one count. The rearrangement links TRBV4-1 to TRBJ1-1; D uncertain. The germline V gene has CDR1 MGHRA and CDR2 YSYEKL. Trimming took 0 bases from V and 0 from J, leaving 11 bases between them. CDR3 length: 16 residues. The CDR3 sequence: CASSQDQERLNTEAFF. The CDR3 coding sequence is TGCGCCAGCAGCCAAGATCAGGAGAGGCTGAACACTGAAGCTTTCTTT.

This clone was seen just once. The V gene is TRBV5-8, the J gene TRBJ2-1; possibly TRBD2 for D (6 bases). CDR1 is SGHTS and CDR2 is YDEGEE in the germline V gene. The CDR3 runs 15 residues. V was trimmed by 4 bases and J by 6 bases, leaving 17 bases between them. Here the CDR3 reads CASSPGDLWGNEQFF. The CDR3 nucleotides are TGTGCCAGCAGCCCGGGGGACCTGTGGGGCAATGAGCAGTTCTTC.

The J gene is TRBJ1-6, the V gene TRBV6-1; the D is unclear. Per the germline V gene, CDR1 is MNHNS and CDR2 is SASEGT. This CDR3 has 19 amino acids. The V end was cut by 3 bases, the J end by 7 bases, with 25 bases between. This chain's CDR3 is CASSDSMEIPLPENSPLHF. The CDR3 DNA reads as TGTGCCAGCAGTGATTCCATGGAGATCCCGCTACCTGAGAATTCACCCCTCCACTTT.

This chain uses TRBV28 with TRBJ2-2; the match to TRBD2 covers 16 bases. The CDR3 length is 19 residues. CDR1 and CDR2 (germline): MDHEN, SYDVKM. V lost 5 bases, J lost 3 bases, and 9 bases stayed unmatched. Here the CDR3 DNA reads TGTGCCAGCAGTCCCGGGACTAGCGGGAGGGCCGGTGACACCGGGGAGCTGTTTTTT. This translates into CASSPGTSGRAGDTGELFF.

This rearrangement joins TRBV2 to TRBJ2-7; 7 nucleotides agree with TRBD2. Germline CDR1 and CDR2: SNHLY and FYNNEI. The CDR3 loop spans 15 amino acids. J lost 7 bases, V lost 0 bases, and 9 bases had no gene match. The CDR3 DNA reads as TGTGCCAGCAGTGAAGCGGGAGGGCCGCTGCGAGAGCAGTACTTC. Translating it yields CASSEAGGPLREQYF. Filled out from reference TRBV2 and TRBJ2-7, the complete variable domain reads EPEVTQTPSHQVTQMGQEVILRCVPISNHLYFYWYRQILGQKVEFLVSFYNNEISEKSEIFDDQFSVERPDGSNFTLKIRSTKLEDSAMYFCASSEAGGPLREQYFGPGTRLTVT.

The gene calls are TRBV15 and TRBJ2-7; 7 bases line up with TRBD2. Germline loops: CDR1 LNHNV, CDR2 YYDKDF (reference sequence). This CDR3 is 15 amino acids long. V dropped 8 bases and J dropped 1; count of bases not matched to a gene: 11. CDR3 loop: CATSERASGSYEQYF. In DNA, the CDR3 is TGTGCCACCTCCGAGAGAGCTAGCGGATCCTACGAGCAGTACTTC.

CDR3 nucleotides: TGTGCCACCAGCAGTGACCATAGCAATCAGCCCCAGCATTTT. Translated: CATSSDHSNQPQHF. The rearrangement joins TRBV15 to TRBJ1-5; D not resolved. The CDR3 is 14 amino acids. Germline V gives CDR1 LNHNV, CDR2 YYDKDF (reference sequence). V gave up 3 bases and J gave up 0 bases, with 6 bases separating them.